Below are 16 T cell receptor beta chains sequenced from a single sample in a study of T-cell memory formation after mild COVID-19. TCRdb re-called the 5' RACE reads with MiXCR, one entry per CDR3 protein. The sample holds about 240,000 distinct CDR3 sequences, 8% to 9.5% seen once. The sequencing sample was made of PBMCs or a T cell subset sorted from them (not recorded which). These receptors were collected from a man younger than 35 who had mild COVID-19 (a few samples of this study predate the infection). Cell type and time point are not known.

The chain carries TRBV20-1 and TRBJ2-7, with 7 bases that match TRBD1. CDR3 size: 16 residues. V dropped 2 bases and J dropped 9; count of bases not matched to a gene: 19. Germline V CDR1 and CDR2: DFQATT, SNEGSKA (reference sequence). The CDR3, as DNA: TGCAGTGCTAGACCCTCTCACAGGGGAAGGGGGCAAGGGCAGTACGTC. Its translation: CSARPSHRGRGQGQYV.

The J gene is TRBJ2-1, the V gene TRBV5-1, with D perhaps TRBD2 (6 bases). V lost 6 bases to trimming and J lost 0 bases, with 22 bases between them. CDR1 and CDR2 from the germline V gene are SGHRS and YFSETQ. CDR3 length: 18 amino acids. Here the CDR3 reads CASIKVPEGTLSYNEQFF. The CDR3 DNA sequence: TGCGCCAGCATAAAGGTTCCGGAGGGGACCCTCTCCTACAATGAGCAGTTCTTC.

There are many counts of this clonotype. This chain connects TRBV5-1 to TRBJ2-5; D unclear. This CDR3 has 15 amino acids. The germline V and J ends were trimmed by 0 bases and 1 base, with 10 bases remaining between them. Germline loops: CDR1 SGHRS, CDR2 YFSETQ. CDR3 DNA: TGCGCCAGCAGCTTGGCCGCGAATTCCCAAGAGACCCAGTACTTC. Residues: CASSLAANSQETQYF.

This clonotype has a count of ten or more. The chain combines TRBV6-4 with TRBJ2-1; 7 nucleotides line up with TRBD2. The V gene's germline CDR1 is MRHNA and CDR2 SNTAGT. CDR3 length: 15 amino acids. Unmatched junction bases numbered 10, after V lost 3 bases and J lost 8 bases. CDR3: CASSERGTPLDEQFF. CDR3 coding DNA: TGTGCCAGCAGTGAGCGGGGGACCCCTTTGGATGAGCAGTTCTTC.

The gene calls are TRBV4-1 and TRBJ2-7; possible D gene TRBD2, 5 bases. The germline V gene has CDR1 MGHRA and CDR2 YSYEKL. The ends were cut back, 4 bases at V and 0 bases at J, with 13 bases in the middle. This CDR3 contains 15 residues. Here the CDR3 reads CASSPGVSGSYEQYV. The CDR3 coding sequence is TGCGCCAGCAGCCCCGGGGTGTCGGGCTCCTACGAGCAGTACGTC.

The chain couples TRBV5-1 to TRBJ2-4, with a tentative D call TRBD1 (5 bases). CDR1 is SGHRS, CDR2 YFSETQ, per germline. Deletions cut 6 bases from V and 6 bases from J, with 13 bases between. The CDR3 has 13 amino acids. CDR3 in DNA: TGCGCCAGCACCGACAGCGTTCCAAACATTCAGTACTTC. It codes for CASTDSVPNIQYF.

V is TRBV5-1 and J is TRBJ2-3, with D uncertain. Germline CDR1 SGHRS, CDR2 YFSETQ. CDR3 size: 13 residues. Trimming left V 0 bases short and J 6 bases short, with 8 bases between. The CDR3, as DNA: TGCGCCAGCAGCTTGGCACCTCGGGATACGCAGTATTTT. It encodes CASSLAPRDTQYF.

CDR3 coding DNA: TGTGCCAGCAGCGTAGTAAGAATCGTCACAGATACGCAGTATTTT. This translates into CASSVVRIVTDTQYF. V is TRBV9 and J is TRBJ2-3; no definite D call. Per germline, CDR1 SGDLS and CDR2 YYNGEE. The CDR3 spans 15 residues. Trimming removed 0 bases at V and 2 bases at J, with 10 bases between.

The chain joins TRBV7-6 to TRBJ2-3; 13 bases agree with TRBD2. Trimming cost V 5 bases and J 4 bases; bases outside gene matches: 6. The CDR3 spans 16 residues. The germline gives CDR1 SGHVS, CDR2 FNYEAQ. This CDR3 reads CASSTGTSGVSDTQYF. The CDR3 DNA reads as TGTGCCAGCAGCACCGGGACTAGCGGGGTCTCAGATACGCAGTATTTT.

This clonotype was picked up a small number of times. This chain connects TRBV7-2 to TRBJ1-2; 9 positions agree with TRBD1. The CDR3 spans 15 residues. J gave up 5 bases and V 0 bases, and 4 bases lay outside the gene matches. Germline CDR1 and CDR2: SGHTA and FQGNSA. The CDR3 bases are TGTGCCAGCAGCTTAGCGACAGGGGGAATGTATGGCTACACCTTC. Its protein is CASSLATGGMYGYTF.

In this sample, this clonotype turned up many times. The chain has TRBV12-3 or TRBV12-4 and TRBJ2-3, with 9 bases that match TRBD2. The CDR3 runs to 16 residues. V shed 3 bases, J shed 4 bases, and the junction held 8 bases outside the gene matches. The CDR3 sequence: CASSLDSGGFADTQYF. CDR3 sequence (DNA): TGTGCCAGCAGTTTGGATAGCGGGGGTTTCGCAGATACGCAGTATTTT.

This clonotype has ten or more counts. V gene TRBV10-3 combines with J gene TRBJ1-3, with TRBD1 as a possible D gene (6 bases). Germline V gene sequence: CDR1 ENHRY, CDR2 SYGVKD. Trimming pared 6 bases from V and 1 base from J, leaving 13 bases between. There are 15 residues in the CDR3. The CDR3 coding sequence is TGTGCCATCAGACTCGGGGGGCGGTCTGGAAACACCATATATTTT. Amino acid sequence: CAIRLGGRSGNTIYF.

This clonotype came up a few times. The CDR3 coding sequence is TGTGCCAGCAGCGATACAGGCTCAACTAATGAAAAACTGTTTTTT. Its protein is CASSDTGSTNEKLFF. The gene calls are TRBV11-2 and TRBJ1-4; possible D gene TRBD1, 5 bases. Germline V lookup: CDR1 SGHAT, CDR2 FQNNGV. The CDR3 extends over 15 amino acids. V was pared by 5 bases and J by 0 bases, with 10 bases between.

This clonotype was counted between two and nine times. The chain couples TRBV18 to TRBJ1-3; D call uncertain. Germline V CDR1 and CDR2: KGHSH, LQKENI. The CDR3 loop spans 14 amino acids. The V end was cut by 2 bases, the J end by 6 bases, with 11 bases between. CDR3 amino acids: CASSPGPLINTIYF. The DNA for the CDR3 is TGTGCCAGCTCACCAGGTCCCCTTATAAACACCATATATTTT.

The chain has TRBV2 and TRBJ1-1, with no clear D. The V gene's germline CDR1 is SNHLY and CDR2 FYNNEI. This CDR3 is built from 15 residues. The ends were cut back, 1 base at V and 0 bases at J, with 9 bases in the middle. The CDR3 reads CASSEDVGMNTEAFF. For the CDR3, the DNA is TGTGCCAGCAGTGAAGATGTGGGCATGAACACTGAAGCTTTCTTT.

The CDR3 here is CAISEESYNEQFF. For the CDR3, the DNA is TGTGCCATCAGTGAGGAGTCCTACAATGAGCAGTTCTTC. This chain joins TRBV10-3 and TRBJ2-1; D gene ambiguous. In germline, CDR1 is ENHRY, CDR2 SYGVKD. Trimming removed 2 bases at V and 1 base at J, with 3 bases between. The CDR3 runs to 13 residues.